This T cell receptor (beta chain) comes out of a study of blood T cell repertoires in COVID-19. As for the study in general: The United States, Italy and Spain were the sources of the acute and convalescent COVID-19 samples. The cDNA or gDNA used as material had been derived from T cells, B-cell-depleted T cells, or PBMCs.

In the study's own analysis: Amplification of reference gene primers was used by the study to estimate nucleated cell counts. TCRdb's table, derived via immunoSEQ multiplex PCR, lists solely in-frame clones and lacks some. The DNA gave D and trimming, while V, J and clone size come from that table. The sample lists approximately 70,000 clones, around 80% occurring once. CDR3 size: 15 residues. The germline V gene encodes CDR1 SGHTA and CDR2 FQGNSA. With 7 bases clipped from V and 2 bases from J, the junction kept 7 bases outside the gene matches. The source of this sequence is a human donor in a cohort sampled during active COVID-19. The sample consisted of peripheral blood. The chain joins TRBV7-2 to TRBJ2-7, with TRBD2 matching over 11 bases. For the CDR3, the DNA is TGTGCCAGCACTATACATAGCGGGGGGGCCTACGAGCAGTACTTC. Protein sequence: CASTIHSGGAYEQYF.